This T cell receptor beta chain derives from a study of T cell responses to AZD1222 COVID-19 vaccine. Study-wide points: Along spike, vaccine-associated CD4 TCRs were found throughout, with dominance at 160-218 and 743-854. The sample set comprised mostly white British donors with more females, and clonal diversity was possibly underestimated. The peak T cell response came first, and repertoires were sampled only after it. Among AZD1222 vaccinees, only five to seven were seropositive at baseline.

This table comes from immunoSEQ multiplex PCR, and its TCRdb copy is limited to in-frame clones, with some not included. The sample holds about 48,000 clones, just over 85% seen once. V lost 7 bases, J lost 1 base, and 5 bases lay in between. CDR3 size: 11 residues. Germline V gene sequence: CDR1 SNHLY, CDR2 FYNNEI. For this clone: Its antigen remains unidentified.

The V and J genes are TRBV2 and TRBJ2-7; D gene uncertain. The source of this sequence is an adult who received the AZD1222 COVID-19 vaccine. The starting material was peripheral blood, obtained 28 days after the second AZD1222 dose. In nucleotides, the CDR3 is TGTGCCAGCATAGAGTCCTACGAGCAGTACTTC. This codes for CASIESYEQYF. The whole variable domain, filled in from reference TRBV2 and TRBJ2-7, reads EPEVTQTPSHQVTQMGQEVILRCVPISNHLYFYWYRQILGQKVEFLVSFYNNEISEKSEIFDDQFSVERPDGSNFTLKIRSTKLEDSAMYFCASIESYEQYFGPGTRLTVT.